This TCR beta chain was profiled in a study of OX40 agonist ivuxolimab in advanced cancers. Clones were read by immunoSEQ multiplex PCR, and TCRdb kept only the in-frame ones, dropping some. The table lists approximately 58,000 clones, roughly nine tenths of them singletons. CDR1 is LNHNV, CDR2 YYDKDF, per germline (reference sequence). The ends were cut back, 2 bases at V and 8 bases at J, with 22 bases in the middle. This CDR3 has 17 residues. The receptor was isolated from an adult with an advanced solid tumor such as melanoma, head and neck, liver or kidney cancer. V gene TRBV15 combines with J gene TRBJ2-1, with D perhaps TRBD2 (6 bases). The input for sequencing was CD4+ or CD8+ T cells sorted from blood, taken in a trial of the OX40 agonist ivuxolimab. This chain's CDR3 is CATSRLGASAGPDEQFF. In DNA, the CDR3 is TGTGCCACCAGCAGACTAGGGGCTAGCGCGGGCCCCGATGAGCAGTTCTTC.